What follows are 18 T cell receptor beta chains derived from one specimen sequenced in a study of blood T cell repertoires in COVID-19. This table comes from immunoSEQ multiplex PCR, and its TCRdb copy is limited to in-frame clones, with some not included. This table holds about 240,000 clones, around 89% found once. The sample taken for sequencing was PBMCs or T cells enriched from blood (not recorded which). The receptors come from a woman aged 25 to 39 who had recovered from COVID-19.

This clone appeared a single time. J is TRBJ2-1 and V is TRBV9, with D possibly matching TRBD2 (6 bases). Germline-derived CDR1 and CDR2 are SGDLS and YYNGEE. Trimming pared 4 bases from V and 0 bases from J, leaving 14 bases between. CDR3 length: 16 amino acids. The CDR3 coding sequence is TGTGCCAGCAGCTCGGCGGAGGGAGGCTCCTACAATGAGCAGTTCTTC. Amino acids: CASSSAEGGSYNEQFF.

There are a few counts of this clone. This chain uses TRBV7-2 with TRBJ1-5, with D possibly TRBD1 on 5 matching bases. Deletions cut 7 bases from V and 0 bases from J, with 19 bases between. Germline CDR1 SGHTA, CDR2 FQGNSA. The CDR3 covers 17 residues. The CDR3: CASTLVPGTVSNQPQHF. In DNA form, the CDR3 reads TGTGCCAGCACCCTAGTCCCCGGGACTGTTAGCAATCAGCCCCAGCATTTT.

This clone has just one count. The chain uses TRBV28 and TRBJ1-6; possible D gene TRBD1, 6 bases. Germline CDR1 is MDHEN and CDR2 is SYDVKM. Trimming cost V 6 bases and J 8 bases, with 17 bases left between them. The CDR3 is 15 residues long. CDR3 in amino acids: CASSSLDRTHSPLHF. CDR3 DNA sequence: TGTGCCAGCAGCAGTTTAGACAGGACCCATTCACCCCTCCACTTT.

The rearrangement uses TRBV28 and TRBJ1-2, with TRBD1 identical over 7 bases. This CDR3 contains 12 residues. The ends lost 5 bases at V and 5 bases at J; junction bases unmatched: 2. CDR1 and CDR2 (germline): MDHEN, SYDVKM. CDR3 DNA: TGTGCCAGCAGTGGGACAGTATATGGCTACACCTTC. Protein product: CASSGTVYGYTF.

The CDR3 nucleotides are TGTGCCAGCAGCCAGAGGAGCGCAACTAATGAAAAACTGTTTTTT. This encodes CASSQRSATNEKLFF. The V gene is TRBV7-2, the J gene TRBJ1-4, with no clear D. Germline V gene lookup returns CDR1 SGHTA and CDR2 FQGNSA. The CDR3 runs to 15 residues. V lost 5 bases and J lost 0, with 10 bases in between. The full variable domain, its missing parts supplied by reference TRBV7-2 and TRBJ1-4, is GAGVSQSPSNKVTEKGKDVELRCDPISGHTALYWYRQSLGQGLEFLIYFQGNSAPDKSGLPSDRFSAERTGGSVSTLTIQRTQQEDSAVYLCASSQRSATNEKLFFGSGTQLSVL.

The sample holds a few counts of this clone. The V gene is TRBV5-6, the J gene TRBJ2-7; D is perhaps TRBD1 (6 bases). This CDR3 is 15 amino acids long. Trimming left V 4 bases short and J 6 bases short, with 20 bases between. Germline V CDR1 and CDR2: SGHDT, YYEEEE. In DNA form, the CDR3 reads TGTGCCAGCAGCCCTGGGGGCAACAGGGCGGGCGAGCAGTACTTC. Translating gives CASSPGGNRAGEQYF.

Only a few counts were recorded for this clone. This rearrangement joins TRBV7-8 to TRBJ2-1; 8 nucleotides align to TRBD2. There are 17 residues in the CDR3. CDR1 SGHVS and CDR2 FQNEAQ come from the germline V gene. The V segment lost 3 bases and the J segment 2 bases; nucleotides outside the gene matches: 9. The CDR3 bases are TGTGCCAGCAGCTTCGCCTCCTCGACTAGCGCCTACAATGAGCAGTTCTTC. Amino acid sequence: CASSFASSTSAYNEQFF.

V gene TRBV28 combines with J gene TRBJ1-4, with D perhaps TRBD1 (6 bases). Germline CDR1 is MDHEN and CDR2 is SYDVKM. This CDR3 comprises 16 residues. Trimming pared 7 bases from V and 8 bases from J, leaving 23 bases between. CDR3 bases: TGTGCCAGCACACCGTCGGGGTCGAGGGGGTACGAAAAACTGTTTTTT. Translated: CASTPSGSRGYEKLFF.

The J gene is TRBJ2-3, the V gene TRBV27, with 7 bases that match TRBD2. V shed 1 base and J 2 bases; nucleotides not matched to a gene: 3. CDR3 length: 15 amino acids. Germline V gives CDR1 MNHEY, CDR2 SMNVEV (reference sequence). The CDR3 sequence: CASSLWGTNTDTQYF. The CDR3 nucleotides are TGTGCCAGCAGTTTATGGGGGACTAACACAGATACGCAGTATTTT.

The rearrangement uses TRBV18 and TRBJ2-7; D perhaps matches TRBD1 (6 bases). Germline assignment: CDR1 KGHSH and CDR2 LQKENI. CDR3 size: 12 residues. Between the trimmed V and J ends, which lost 6 bases and 3 bases, there was a span of 9 bases. In DNA form, the CDR3 reads TGTGCCAGCTCGCTACAGGGCTACGAGCAGTACTTC. Translated, it gives CASSLQGYEQYF.

The chain employs TRBV11-3 and TRBJ2-3; TRBD2 matches at 10 bases. Trimming removed 5 bases from V and 5 bases from J; junction bases left unmatched: 7. The V gene's germline CDR1 is SGHNT and CDR2 YENEEA. The CDR3 consists of 15 residues. The DNA for the CDR3 is TGTGCCAGCAGCCTCAGCGGGAGGGCCGAAGATACGCAGTATTTT. It specifies CASSLSGRAEDTQYF.

This CDR3 is CASRSSGEPLTGELFF. Written as DNA, the CDR3 is TGTGCCAGTAGGTCCTCGGGGGAGCCCCTCACCGGGGAGCTGTTTTTT. This chain uses TRBV19 with TRBJ2-2; weak D call: TRBD2 (6 bases). The CDR3 runs 16 residues. V lost 6 bases to trimming and J lost 4 bases, with 18 bases between them. CDR1 and CDR2 from the germline V gene are LNHDA and SQIVND (reference sequence).

The J gene is TRBJ2-2, the V gene TRBV19; 10 positions agree with TRBD1. Losses at the gene ends were 7 bases for V and 4 bases for J; bases not matched to a gene: 9. This CDR3 spans 16 amino acids. Germline loops: CDR1 LNHDA, CDR2 SQIVND (reference sequence). The CDR3 bases are TGTGCCAGTAAATCGACAGGGGGCGATGTCACCGGGGAGCTGTTTTTT. It translates to CASKSTGGDVTGELFF.

This rearrangement joins TRBV28 to TRBJ2-7, with 7 bases aligning to TRBD2. Germline CDR1 reads MDHEN; CDR2 reads SYDVKM. This CDR3 contains 13 residues. The V gene end was trimmed by 6 bases and the J gene end by 2 bases; junction bases not matched to a gene: 4. Here the CDR3 DNA reads TGTGCCAGCAGCCCCGGGAGGACCTACGAGCAGTACTTC. As protein: CASSPGRTYEQYF.

The V call is TRBV2, the J call TRBJ1-6; 7 nucleotides match TRBD1. The CDR3 contains 16 residues. V shed 11 bases, J shed 0 bases, and the junction held 10 bases outside the gene matches. Germline V lookup: CDR1 SNHLY, CDR2 FYNNEI. The CDR3 DNA sequence: TGTGCCTCGAAAGGGGGCCTGAGCTCCTATAATTCACCCCTCCACTTT. It translates to CASKGGLSSYNSPLHF. Using reference TRBV2 and TRBJ1-6 for the parts outside the CDR3, the full variable domain is EPEVTQTPSHQVTQMGQEVILRCVPISNHLYFYWYRQILGQKVEFLVSFYNNEISEKSEIFDDQFSVERPDGSNFTLKIRSTKLEDSAMYFCASKGGLSSYNSPLHFGNGTRLTVT.

Here the CDR3 DNA reads TGTGCCAGCTCACCCTCCGCTAACTACGAGCAGTACTTC. Translating it yields CASSPSANYEQYF. The chain uses TRBV18 and TRBJ2-7; D unresolved. CDR3 length equals 13 residues. Trimming cost V 3 bases and J 3 bases, with 9 bases left between them. Germline V gene data show CDR1 as KGHSH and CDR2 as LQKENI.

The chain uses TRBV6-5 and TRBJ2-7, with a tentative D call TRBD1 (6 bases). The CDR3 sequence is 13 residues long. CDR1 and CDR2 (germline): MNHEY, SVGAGI. V gave up 6 bases and J gave up 6 bases, with 15 bases separating them. This chain's CDR3 is CASRRATGLEQYF. The CDR3 nucleotides read TGTGCCAGCAGACGCGCCACAGGGCTCGAGCAGTACTTC.

This sequence joins TRBV24-1 and TRBJ2-1; a weak D match, TRBD2 (6 bases). The CDR3 is made up of 15 amino acids. Germline values: CDR1 KGHDR, CDR2 SFDVKD. V lost 5 bases, J lost 0 bases, and 10 bases lay in between. The CDR3 sequence: CATSAREASYNEQFF. In DNA, the CDR3 is TGTGCCACCAGTGCGAGGGAGGCCTCCTACAATGAGCAGTTCTTC.